This T cell receptor beta chain was found in a study of brain T cells in children with intractable seizures. The time point: blood from clinic visit 5 months post-surgery; TSC patient then seizure free. The sequenced cases were selected for having the highest brain T cell transcript signatures. Before surgery, patients took at least one anti-epileptic drug. Comments on this clone: The antigen is unknown.

Overall study results and limits: Absence of clones before surgery may stem from lower sequencing depth. Viral specificity was inferred only from CDR3 similarity; HCMV serostatus was unknown.

The CDR3 runs 15 residues. Germline V CDR1 and CDR2: GTSNPN, SVGIG (reference sequence). V lost 5 bases and J lost 2; bases outside the gene matches: 6. Produced via immunoSEQ multiplex PCR; TCRdb's table is partial and in-frame only. Altogether hundreds of thousands of clones are present, over 90% being singletons, with the ten largest covering 5% to 7%. The TCR comes from a boy younger than two with tuberous sclerosis and intractable seizures. Sequenced here: peripheral blood, sampled 4 to 5 months after surgery. The chain uses TRBV30 and TRBJ2-7, with 13 bases aligning to TRBD2. The CDR3 loop is CAWRRTSGGTYEQYF. The CDR3 coding sequence is TGTGCCTGGCGCCGGACTAGCGGGGGTACCTACGAGCAGTACTTC.